Listed here is a single T cell receptor beta chain. The record originates from a study of blood T cell repertoires in COVID-19. Study-wide context: The samples span acute and convalescent COVID-19 from the United States, Italy and Spain. From T cells, B-cell-depleted T cells, or PBMCs came the material, which was cDNA or gDNA.

As processed by the authors: Cell counts per sample came from amplifying reference gene primers. Clones were read by immunoSEQ multiplex PCR, and TCRdb kept only the in-frame ones, dropping some. V, J and clone size derive from that table, while D and trimming were established from the DNA sequence. The sample carries over 55,000 clones, around 79% recorded once. V lost 0 bases to trimming and J lost 4 bases, with 13 bases between them. Germline loops: CDR1 SGHDT, CDR2 YYEEEE. The CDR3 consists of 15 residues. The source material was peripheral blood. The rearrangement joins TRBV5-6 to TRBJ1-2, with a tentative D call TRBD1 (6 bases). The origin of this receptor is a woman aged 70-85 years with acute or convalescent COVID-19. CDR3 coding DNA: TGTGCCAGCAGCTTGGCCTTAAGGGGGGGCTATGGCTACACCTTC. Its protein product is CASSLALRGGYGYTF.